This TCR beta chain was recorded in a study of cytomegalovirus exposure and HLA in healthy donors. The germline V gene has CDR1 MNHEY and CDR2 SVGAGI. This CDR3 has 15 amino acids. Trimming removed 6 bases at V and 2 bases at J, with 15 bases between. The study sampled nominally healthy donors, though unrecorded immune exposures were likely. The PCR had 60 Vbeta and 13 Jbeta primers. The table came from immunoSEQ multiplex PCR; TCRdb's copy has only in-frame clones and leaves some out. There are approximately 50,000 clones in the sample; around 62% occur only once, and approximately 12% lies in the top ten.

This sequence originates from a human donor in good health. V and J are TRBV6-5 and TRBJ2-3; possibly TRBD1 for D (5 bases). The specimen was PBMCs. CDR3 amino acids: CASSRPATATDTQYF. CDR3 nucleotide sequence: TGTGCCAGCAGCCGACCCGCGACAGCCACAGATACGCAGTATTTT.